What follows describes a single TCR beta chain. Its antigen is not known. The data derive from a study of cytomegalovirus exposure and HLA in healthy donors. Study-level background: A data release that came early held 75 million to 85 million unique TCRs from HLA-typed donors. Study-wide findings and caveats: Later analysis suggested links between common viral pathogens and several top significant clusters.

V shed 5 bases and J shed 6 bases, with 11 bases lying between them. Germline V CDR1 and CDR2: SGHAT, FQNNGV. The CDR3 is 12 residues long. Both 60 Vbeta primers and 13 Jbeta primers went into the PCR. Some clones are missing from TCRdb's copy, which holds only in-frame ones; the method was immunoSEQ multiplex PCR. Of a few hundred thousand clones in the sample, around 81% were seen once. This TCR was sampled from an older woman in good health and CMV-seropositive. The rearrangement links TRBV11-2 to TRBJ2-7, with D perhaps matching TRBD2 (5 bases). Material for sequencing was PBMCs. The CDR3 reads CASSRGGTEQYF. The CDR3 DNA sequence: TGTGCCAGCAGCCGCGGAGGAACCGAGCAGTACTTC.